The present T cell receptor beta chain was sequenced within a study of vaccination effects on CD4 cells after COVID-19. Study-wide points: The study enrolled few convalescent patients and sampled no early post-infection timepoints.

This clone came up a few times. What it recognizes is unknown. Clones were sequenced by immunoSEQ multiplex PCR, and TCRdb holds only the in-frame ones, with some missing. The table shows tens of thousands of clones, with approximately 76% occurring only once. The length of the CDR3 is 13 residues. V was trimmed by 1 base and J by 6 bases, leaving 6 bases between them. Germline assignment: CDR1 LGHDT and CDR2 YNNKEL (reference sequence). Pools of viral peptides were used by the ViraFEST assay to expand antigen-specific CD4+ T cells ahead of sequencing. It was after nine to eleven days of culture that CD4+ T cells were isolated. Recipients of the vaccine had no prior SARS-CoV-2 infection and negative nucleocapsid antibodies.

The source material was CD4+ T cells from PBMCs cultured with HCoV-NL63 spike peptides, sampled before COVID-19 vaccination. This sequence was found in a human donor who received a COVID-19 vaccine. This chain connects TRBV3-1 (or the pseudogene TRBV3-2) to TRBJ2-2; no definite D call. This CDR3 reads CASSQAMAGELFF. In DNA, the CDR3 is TGTGCCAGCAGCCAAGCCATGGCCGGGGAGCTGTTTTTT.